These 28 T cell receptor beta chains share one sample of origin, sequenced in a study of CD8+CD57+ T cells in acquired aplastic anemia. TCR beta VDJ and CDR3 were profiled, and genomic DNA was the template. TCRdb recomputed calls from the reads with MiXCR, one row per CDR3 protein. The sample holds some 130,000 distinct CDR3 sequences, around 46% seen once. The sample comprised sorted CD4+, CD8+, or CD8+CD57+ T cells (not recorded which) from PBMCs. The receptor source for this set is a human donor in good health, serving as a control.

The CDR3 DNA is TGCGCCAGCAGAAGACTGGGCACCGGGGAGCTGTTTTTT. Translating it yields CASRRLGTGELFF. This rearrangement joins TRBV10-2 to TRBJ2-2, with D unresolved. Trimming pared 6 bases from V and 4 bases from J, leaving 9 bases between. This CDR3 spans 13 amino acids. Germline V gives CDR1 WSHSY, CDR2 SAAADI.

This clonotype was recorded at least ten times. Just one base apart from a much larger clone, this may be a read error. The V call is TRBV7-8, the J call TRBJ2-7; D ambiguous. Germline assignment: CDR1 SGHVS and CDR2 FQNEAQ. The CDR3 is 15 residues long. The V end lost 0 bases, the J end lost 6 bases, and 15 bases lay between the germline ends. This chain's CDR3 is CASSLALGSTCEQYF. DNA for the CDR3: TGTGCCAGCAGCTTAGCCCTCGGATCCACCTGCGAGCAGTACTTC. Full variable domain (rest looked up from reference TRBV7-8 and TRBJ2-7): GAGVSQSPRYKVAKRGQDVALRCDPISGHVSLFWYQQALGQGPEFLTYFQNEAQLDKSGLPSDRFFAERPEGSVSTLKIQRTQQEDSAVYLCASSLALGSTCEQYFGPGTRLTVT.

This clonotype appeared many times. This chain links TRBV20-1 with TRBJ2-7; D possibly uses TRBD1 or TRBD2 (5 bases each). The CDR3 contains 15 residues. Germline values: CDR1 DFQATT, CDR2 SNEGSKA (reference sequence). Trimming removed 0 bases at V and 6 bases at J, with 18 bases between. The CDR3: CSARDQKGPGIEQYF. Here the CDR3 DNA reads TGCAGTGCTAGAGATCAAAAGGGGCCGGGAATCGAGCAGTACTTC.

The genes are TRBV7-3 and TRBJ2-1, with TRBD1 identical over 7 bases. J was trimmed by 4 bases and V by 4 bases; bases with no gene match: 7. Germline values: CDR1 SGHTA, CDR2 FQGTGA. The CDR3 contains 15 residues. CDR3 bases: TGTGCCAGCAGCTACGGCAGGGGGACATACAATGAGCAGTTCTTC. Translated, it gives CASSYGRGTYNEQFF.

There are many counts of this clonotype. The genes are TRBV10-3 and TRBJ1-5; perhaps TRBD1 as D (5 bases). CDR1 and CDR2 from the germline V gene are ENHRY and SYGVKD. CDR3 length equals 16 residues. V was trimmed by 0 bases and J by 1 base, leaving 10 bases between them. As DNA, the CDR3 is TGTGCCATCAGTGAGTCATTAGGGGCGAGCAATCAGCCCCAGCATTTT. Translated: CAISESLGASNQPQHF.

This clonotype was found a few times. The V and J genes are TRBV29-1 and TRBJ1-6, with 7 bases that match TRBD1. V shed 4 bases, J shed 8 bases, and the junction held 5 bases outside the gene matches. Germline CDR1 reads SQVTM; CDR2 reads ANQGSEA. CDR3 length: 13 amino acids. CDR3 region: CSVGQGKDSPLHF. The CDR3, as DNA: TGCAGCGTTGGACAGGGTAAAGATTCACCCCTCCACTTT. Full variable domain (rest looked up from reference TRBV29-1 and TRBJ1-6): SAVISQKPSRDICQRGTSLTIQCQVDSQVTMMFWYRQQPGQSLTLIATANQGSEATYESGFVIDKFPISRPNLTFSTLTVSNMSPEDSSIYLCSVGQGKDSPLHFGNGTRLTVT.

This clonotype turned up a few times. V usage is TRBV6-1 and J usage is TRBJ1-3; D is undetermined. CDR1 is MNHNS and CDR2 is SASEGT in the germline V gene. V gave up 5 bases and J gave up 0 bases, with 14 bases separating them. The CDR3 spans 16 residues. CDR3 sequence: CASSPISTSSGNTIYF. The CDR3 DNA reads as TGTGCCAGCAGTCCCATCAGTACCAGCTCTGGAAACACCATATATTTT.

This clonotype was picked up many times. The CDR3 DNA sequence: TGTGCCAGCAGTACCCGGGACAGGGGCTACAATGAGCAGTTCTTC. This encodes CASSTRDRGYNEQFF. This chain connects TRBV6-1 to TRBJ2-1; 10 bases are a match to TRBD1. In germline, CDR1 is MNHNS, CDR2 SASEGT. The CDR3 is made up of 15 amino acids. Unmatched junction bases numbered 4, after V lost 5 bases and J lost 3 bases.

At least ten counts were recorded for this clonotype. The rearrangement joins TRBV6-2 or TRBV6-3 to TRBJ1-5, with 9 bases identical to TRBD1. J gave up 5 bases and V 6 bases, and 8 bases lay outside the gene matches. The length of the CDR3 is 15 residues. Per the germline V gene, CDR1 is MNHEY and CDR2 is SVGEGT. CDR3: CASRPGQGKYQPQHF. DNA for the CDR3: TGTGCCAGCAGGCCGGGACAGGGAAAGTATCAGCCCCAGCATTTT.

The chain joins TRBV29-1 to TRBJ2-3; TRBD1 aligns across 9 bases. In germline, CDR1 is SQVTM, CDR2 ANQGSEA. The J segment lost 2 bases and the V segment lost 7 bases, leaving 1 base of the junction unmatched. The CDR3 spans 12 residues. CDR3 DNA sequence: TGCAGCGGGACAGGGGCCACAGATACGCAGTATTTT. Protein product: CSGTGATDTQYF.

V gene TRBV4-1 combines with J gene TRBJ1-2; D perhaps matches TRBD1 (6 bases). CDR3 length: 20 amino acids. Trimming shortened V by 2 bases and J by 6 bases, and 31 bases separated the two germline ends. Germline V gene sequence: CDR1 MGHRA, CDR2 YSYEKL. The CDR3 region has the DNA TGCGCCAGCAGCCAACCAACTTACGGACAGAATATCCTACTATTCGATGGCTACACCTTC. Translation: CASSQPTYGQNILLFDGYTF.

V usage is TRBV29-1 and J usage is TRBJ2-2; 7 nucleotides align to TRBD2. The junction had 5 bases not matched to a gene; V was cut back by 4 bases and J by 3 bases. This CDR3 is 14 amino acids long. CDR1 and CDR2 from the germline V gene are SQVTM and ANQGSEA. This chain's CDR3 is CSVALGGDTGELFF. The CDR3 DNA reads TGCAGCGTTGCCCTGGGAGGGGACACCGGGGAGCTGTTTTTT.

This chain links TRBV5-6 with TRBJ1-4; TRBD1 matches 7 bases. V was pared by 2 bases and J by 5 bases, with 3 bases of the junction left unmatched. This CDR3 spans 14 amino acids. Germline CDR1 is SGHDT and CDR2 is YYEEEE. The CDR3 is CASSLTGANEKLFF. The CDR3 DNA follows: TGTGCCAGCAGCTTAACAGGGGCAAATGAAAAACTGTTTTTT.

This clonotype showed up many times. The CDR3 DNA follows: TGTGCCAGCAGCTTGGATTCCCAGCGGGTCGTCGGGGAGCTGTTTTTT. Its protein product is CASSLDSQRVVGELFF. The gene calls are TRBV5-5 and TRBJ2-2; maybe TRBD2 (6 bases). Germline lookup yields CDR1 SGHKS and CDR2 YYEKEE (reference sequence). This CDR3 is built from 16 residues. Trimming shortened V by 0 bases and J by 7 bases, and 16 bases separated the two germline ends.

This clonotype came up many times. The gene calls are TRBV5-1 and TRBJ2-3; D is unclear. The CDR3 runs to 14 residues. The germline CDR1 and CDR2 sequences are SGHRS and YFSETQ. Trimming pared 0 bases from V and 3 bases from J, leaving 8 bases between. The CDR3 nucleotides read TGCGCCAGCAGCTTGGATCCCCGGACAGATACGCAGTATTTT. Translated: CASSLDPRTDTQYF. Filled out from reference TRBV5-1 and TRBJ2-3, the complete variable domain reads KAGVTQTPRYLIKTRGQQVTLSCSPISGHRSVSWYQQTPGQGLQFLFEYFSETQRNKGNFPGRFSGRQFSNSRSEMNVSTLELGDSALYLCASSLDPRTDTQYFGPGTRLTVL.

This clonotype was observed at least ten times. J is TRBJ1-1 and V is TRBV6-1, with TRBD1 matching 10 bases. Losses at the gene ends were 5 bases for V and 6 bases for J; bases not matched to a gene: 9. The CDR3 spans 15 residues. The germline V gene has CDR1 MNHNS and CDR2 SASEGT. In DNA form, the CDR3 reads TGTGCCAGCAGTCCCGGGACAGGGGCTGAGGCTGAAGCTTTCTTT. Translated, it gives CASSPGTGAEAEAFF.

This chain uses TRBV10-3 with TRBJ2-7, with D possibly called TRBD1 or TRBD2 (6 bases each). Germline lookup yields CDR1 ENHRY and CDR2 SYGVKD. The CDR3 spans 15 residues. V was cut by 4 bases and J by 5 bases, with 18 bases left in between. CDR3 nucleotide sequence: TGTGCCATCAGTGGGGGGGCCGAGGACAGACACGAGCAGTACTTC. Its protein product is CAISGGAEDRHEQYF.

This clonotype was recorded only once. The chain combines TRBV7-6 with TRBJ2-1; 8 bases agree with TRBD2. The V and J ends lost 5 bases and 7 bases, in that order; junction bases with no gene match: 13. The V gene's germline CDR1 is SGHVS and CDR2 FNYEAQ. The CDR3 is made up of 16 amino acids. For the CDR3, the DNA is TGTGCCAGCAGCCCCGGGATAGCGGGACCTACGAATGAGCAGTTCTTC. Its translation: CASSPGIAGPTNEQFF.

In nucleotides, the CDR3 is TGTGCCAGCTCCTTACCAGGGACAGCGAACACTGAAGCTTTCTTT. It specifies CASSLPGTANTEAFF. V and J are TRBV18 and TRBJ1-1, with 7 bases lining up with TRBD1. Germline loops: CDR1 KGHSH, CDR2 LQKENI. This CDR3 has 15 residues. The junction had 8 bases not matched to a gene; V was cut back by 6 bases and J by 1 base.

This clonotype has ten or more counts. The chain has TRBV20-1 and TRBJ2-1; D possibly matches TRBD1 or TRBD2 (5 bases each). This CDR3 spans 16 amino acids. V was trimmed by 6 bases and J by 4 bases, leaving 22 bases between them. Per germline, CDR1 DFQATT and CDR2 SNEGSKA (reference sequence). CDR3 loop: CSAPDRGRAAYNEQFF. In DNA form, the CDR3 reads TGCAGTGCCCCCGATCGGGGCAGGGCAGCTTACAATGAGCAGTTCTTC.

There are a few counts of this clonotype. The CDR3 DNA reads TGCAGTGCTAGATCGACAGAGCAGTACTTC. Its protein is CSARSTEQYF. The chain couples TRBV20-1 to TRBJ2-7; no clear D. The CDR3 is made up of 10 amino acids. The V gene lost 2 bases and the J gene lost 7 bases, with 6 bases spanning the gap. Germline V gene sequence: CDR1 DFQATT, CDR2 SNEGSKA (reference sequence).

Concerning this clonotype: Compared with germline, one end of the junction differs, possibly owing to a read error. This chain links TRBV29-1 with TRBJ2-1, with TRBD1 as a possible D gene (6 bases). The germline CDR1 and CDR2 sequences are SQVTM and ANQGSEA. This CDR3 region has 12 residues. CDR3 sequence: CSVEGQGNEPFF. CDR3 nucleotides: TGCAGCGTTGAAGGGCAGGGGAATGAGCCGTTCTTC.

This clonotype showed up many times. The rearrangement links TRBV7-2 to TRBJ2-1; 13 nucleotides match TRBD2. This CDR3 has 15 amino acids. CDR1 SGHTA and CDR2 FQGNSA come from the germline V gene. J gave up 7 bases and V 6 bases, and 6 bases lay outside the gene matches. CDR3 nucleotides: TGTGCCAGCAGGCCTACTAGCGGGGGGGTTAATGAGCAGTTCTTC. Protein product: CASRPTSGGVNEQFF.

The chain combines TRBV29-1 with TRBJ2-5, with 8 bases matching TRBD1. Trimming cost V 4 bases and J 5 bases; bases outside gene matches: 15. The CDR3 covers 16 residues. The germline V gene has CDR1 SQVTM and CDR2 ANQGSEA. The CDR3 protein is CSVGPIRTGSEETQYF. DNA for the CDR3: TGCAGCGTTGGGCCCATCAGGACAGGGTCCGAGGAGACCCAGTACTTC.

The chain recombines TRBV20-1 with TRBJ2-1; a possible D gene is TRBD1 (7 bases). The CDR3 is 15 residues long. V lost 3 bases to trimming and J lost 6 bases, with 18 bases between them. Germline V gives CDR1 DFQATT, CDR2 SNEGSKA (reference sequence). CDR3 nucleotides: TGCAGTGCTAGTCAGGGGGGATGGAGTGGCAATGAGCAGTTCTTC. This codes for CSASQGGWSGNEQFF.

V is TRBV7-2 and J is TRBJ1-5, with 7 bases fitting TRBD1. The J segment lost 6 bases and the V segment lost 8 bases, leaving 13 bases of the junction unmatched. Germline V gene data show CDR1 as SGHTA and CDR2 as FQGNSA. The CDR3 is 15 residues long. CDR3 bases: TGTGCCAGCCGTAAAGGGGACAGTCCGCGTCAGCCCCAGCATTTT. Encoded protein: CASRKGDSPRQPQHF.

The genes are TRBV11-2 and TRBJ2-2, with TRBD2 as a possible D gene (5 bases). V was cut by 5 bases and J by 2 bases, with 15 bases left in between. CDR1 is SGHAT, CDR2 FQNNGV, per germline. The CDR3 has 16 residues. The CDR3 sequence: CASSPKRSRNTGELFF. Written as DNA, the CDR3 is TGTGCCAGCAGCCCCAAGCGGTCTCGAAACACCGGGGAGCTGTTTTTT.

As to this clonotype: This may come from a read error, since a much larger clone is one base off. The chain employs TRBV5-1 and TRBJ1-4; D is undetermined. V lost 4 bases, J lost 5 bases, and 15 bases lay in between. This CDR3 spans 15 amino acids. Germline V CDR1 and CDR2: SGHRS, YFSETQ. The CDR3 loop is CASSLDGSMNEKLFF. The CDR3 DNA is TGCGCCAGCAGCCTCGACGGGAGCATGAATGAAAAACTGTTTTTT.